This entry lists 22 T cell receptor beta chains sequenced from one sample in a study of cytomegalovirus exposure and HLA in healthy donors. It was with 60 Vbeta and 13 Jbeta primers that the PCR ran. This table comes from immunoSEQ multiplex PCR, and its TCRdb copy is limited to in-frame clones, with some not included. This sample yields about 110,000 clones, of which roughly 77% are seen a single time; roughly 2.5% belongs to the top ten. Sequenced input: PBMCs. The receptor set was obtained from a man in his forties or fifties in good health and CMV-seronegative.

The chain couples TRBV9 to TRBJ1-3; no definite D call. The CDR3 sequence is 16 residues long. CDR1 and CDR2 from the germline V gene are SGDLS and YYNGEE. V lost 1 base to trimming and J lost 0 bases, with 11 bases between them. This chain's CDR3 is CASSVRGISSGNTIYF. CDR3 DNA: TGTGCCAGCAGCGTACGAGGGATAAGCTCTGGAAACACCATATATTTT.

This clone was detected only a few times. The genes are TRBV5-1 and TRBJ1-5, with D perhaps TRBD1 (5 bases). CDR1 is SGHRS and CDR2 is YFSETQ in the germline V gene. CDR3 length: 15 amino acids. Trimming removed 4 bases at V and 3 bases at J, with 14 bases between. CDR3 sequence (DNA): TGCGCCAGCAGCCCCCTGGGGGGAGACAATCAGCCCCAGCATTTT. Residues: CASSPLGGDNQPQHF.

The chain recombines TRBV5-6 with TRBJ2-3, with 9 bases that match TRBD1. CDR1 is SGHDT, CDR2 YYEEEE, per germline. CDR3 length equals 15 residues. The junction had 6 bases not matched to a gene; V was cut back by 4 bases and J by 3 bases. CDR3: CASSRRTGVTDTQYF. Here the CDR3 DNA reads TGTGCCAGCAGCCGCAGGACAGGGGTGACAGATACGCAGTATTTT.

The CDR3 loop is CASSRDRGETQYF. In DNA, the CDR3 is TGCGCCAGCAGCAGGGACAGGGGCGAGACCCAGTACTTC. The rearrangement links TRBV5-1 to TRBJ2-5, with 10 bases identical to TRBD1. The CDR3 has 13 residues. Germline CDR1 and CDR2: SGHRS and YFSETQ. The trim removed 4 bases at V and 5 bases at J, leaving 2 bases unmatched.

This sequence joins TRBV28 and TRBJ1-2; D unresolved. Trimming removed 1 base at V and 1 base at J, with 7 bases between. CDR1 and CDR2 (germline): MDHEN, SYDVKM. This CDR3 has 14 amino acids. CDR3 amino acids: CASSLYGGNYGYTF. The CDR3 DNA reads as TGTGCCAGCAGTTTATATGGCGGTAACTATGGCTACACCTTC.

This clone was seen a few times. The gene calls are TRBV6-6 and TRBJ1-1; the D is unclear. The CDR3 sequence is 14 residues long. Trimming stripped 7 bases from V and 4 bases from J, with 16 bases between. CDR1 MNHNY and CDR2 SVGAGI come from the germline V gene (reference sequence). The CDR3 loop is CASIGGLSVTEAFF. The DNA for the CDR3 is TGTGCCAGCATAGGAGGCCTTTCGGTCACTGAAGCTTTCTTT.

V and J are TRBV5-4 and TRBJ2-3; TRBD2 aligns across 13 bases. CDR3 length equals 17 residues. Germline CDR1 SGHNT, CDR2 YYREEE (reference sequence). The V segment lost 2 bases and the J segment 4 bases; nucleotides outside the gene matches: 7. CDR3 nucleotide sequence: TGTGCCAGCAGCTTAGGGGGACTAGCGGGGTCTCCAGATACGCAGTATTTT. Its protein product is CASSLGGLAGSPDTQYF.

The genes are TRBV2 and TRBJ1-2; possibly TRBD1 for D (5 bases). This CDR3 has 12 residues. V was cut by 4 bases and J by 5 bases, with 8 bases left in between. Germline values: CDR1 SNHLY, CDR2 FYNNEI. The CDR3 DNA sequence: TGTGCCAGCAGTGGGACATCGTATGGCTACACCTTC. Amino acid sequence: CASSGTSYGYTF.

For the CDR3, the DNA is TGTGCCAGCAAACGAGACAGACTCAACACTGAAGCTTTCTTT. It is translated as CASKRDRLNTEAFF. The chain combines TRBV6-1 with TRBJ1-1; D is perhaps TRBD1 (5 bases). The CDR3 is 14 amino acids. V gave up 7 bases and J gave up 2 bases, with 14 bases separating them. Per germline, CDR1 MNHNS and CDR2 SASEGT.

Only one count was recorded for this clone. The J gene is TRBJ1-1, the V gene TRBV4-1; no clear D gene. Deletions cut 4 bases from V and 0 bases from J, with 12 bases between. The CDR3 is made up of 15 amino acids. Germline values: CDR1 MGHRA, CDR2 YSYEKL. The CDR3 DNA follows: TGCGCCAGCAGCCCACTCCAACGGGTGAACACTGAAGCTTTCTTT. It translates to CASSPLQRVNTEAFF.

The J gene is TRBJ1-5, the V gene TRBV6-1; D gene unclear. CDR1 and CDR2 (germline): MNHNS, SASEGT. The germline V and J ends were trimmed by 4 bases and 3 bases, with 10 bases remaining between them. The CDR3 runs 14 residues. The CDR3 bases are TGTGCCAGCAGTGGCGGGGTTCTCAATCAGCCCCAGCATTTT. Protein sequence: CASSGGVLNQPQHF.

The rearrangement uses TRBV13 and TRBJ2-3; D is possibly TRBD2 (6 bases). Germline V gives CDR1 PRHDT, CDR2 FYEKMQ (reference sequence). CDR3 size: 16 residues. V was trimmed by 5 bases and J by 3 bases, leaving 18 bases between them. CDR3 in DNA: TGTGCCAGCAGCATTTCCGGCGGAGGGGCGACAGATACGCAGTATTTT. Translating it yields CASSISGGGATDTQYF.

The rearrangement joins TRBV5-4 to TRBJ2-7, with D possibly matching TRBD1 (6 bases). V was clipped by 3 bases and J by 5 bases, with 15 bases between them. Per germline, CDR1 SGHNT and CDR2 YYREEE (reference sequence). This CDR3 comprises 14 residues. As DNA, the CDR3 is TGTGCCAGCAGCTCAAGTCCGGACAGAGACGAGCAGTACTTC. Translating it yields CASSSSPDRDEQYF.

The chain has TRBV27 and TRBJ2-1; 10 nucleotides agree with TRBD1. Losses at the gene ends were 6 bases for V and 15 bases for J; bases not matched to a gene: 17. The CDR3 loop spans 15 amino acids. Germline CDR1 MNHEY, CDR2 SMNVEV (reference sequence). The CDR3 DNA is TGTGCCAGCAGCCGGGGGGGACAGGGGAGGGAGGAAAGGTTCTTC. This gives the protein CASSRGGQGREERFF.

The chain is built from TRBV5-1 and TRBJ2-3; 7 positions match TRBD2. The germline V gene has CDR1 SGHRS and CDR2 YFSETQ. The CDR3 has 17 amino acids. V shed 3 bases and J 2 bases; nucleotides not matched to a gene: 12. CDR3 sequence: CASSSAPLADSTDTQYF. CDR3 in DNA: TGCGCCAGCAGCTCCGCACCTCTAGCGGACTCCACAGATACGCAGTATTTT.

The V and J genes are TRBV6-6 and TRBJ2-5; a weak D match, TRBD1 (7 bases). CDR3 size: 12 residues. V dropped 6 bases and J dropped 3 bases, with 8 bases sitting between them. The germline V gene encodes CDR1 MNHNY and CDR2 SVGAGI (reference sequence). The CDR3 DNA follows: TGTGCCAGCAGCAGGGGGGAAGAGACCCAGTACTTC. Protein product: CASSRGEETQYF.

The chain joins TRBV6-5 to TRBJ2-7; D possibly corresponds to TRBD1 (7 bases). CDR1 MNHEY and CDR2 SVGAGI come from the germline V gene. The CDR3 spans 15 residues. The V gene lost 6 bases and the J gene lost 1 base, with 16 bases spanning the gap. CDR3 nucleotide sequence: TGTGCCAGCAGCACCGCCCCAGGGGGGTCCTACGAGCAGTACTTC. This sequence encodes CASSTAPGGSYEQYF.

V and J are TRBV6-1 and TRBJ2-7, with TRBD2 identical over 9 bases. Germline CDR1 and CDR2: MNHNS and SASEGT. The CDR3 loop spans 14 amino acids. The J segment lost 3 bases and the V segment lost 6 bases, leaving 6 bases of the junction unmatched. CDR3 amino acids: CASRRGGGYYEQYF. The CDR3, as DNA: TGTGCCAGCAGGCGCGGGGGGGGTTACTACGAGCAGTACTTC.

This chain joins TRBV6-5 and TRBJ1-1; D not resolved. V was clipped by 5 bases and J by 2 bases, with 15 bases between them. CDR1 is MNHEY and CDR2 is SVGAGI in the germline V gene. The CDR3 covers 15 residues. The CDR3 loop reads CASSVWGRGNTEAFF. The CDR3 DNA reads TGTGCCAGCAGTGTTTGGGGTCGGGGTAACACTGAAGCTTTCTTT.

This clone was counted only a few times. The V call is TRBV5-1, the J call TRBJ2-5; 8 bases line up with TRBD1. Germline V gene data show CDR1 as SGHRS and CDR2 as YFSETQ. The V gene end was trimmed by 3 bases and the J gene end by 6 bases; junction bases not matched to a gene: 13. This CDR3 contains 16 residues. CDR3 sequence reads: CASSSPPGQGVKTQYF. CDR3 nucleotides: TGCGCCAGCAGCTCCCCCCCCGGACAGGGCGTGAAGACCCAGTACTTC. The full variable domain, rest sourced from reference TRBV5-1 and TRBJ2-5, is KAGVTQTPRYLIKTRGQQVTLSCSPISGHRSVSWYQQTPGQGLQFLFEYFSETQRNKGNFPGRFSGRQFSNSRSEMNVSTLELGDSALYLCASSSPPGQGVKTQYFGPGTRLLVL.

To note about this clone: Other DNA variants within this sample encode the same CDR3. The chain links TRBV5-1 to TRBJ1-1; 10 nucleotides match TRBD1. Germline CDR1 SGHRS, CDR2 YFSETQ. The V gene end was trimmed by 0 bases and the J gene end by 8 bases; junction bases not matched to a gene: 4. The CDR3 has 14 amino acids. CDR3 sequence (DNA): TGCGCCAGCAGCTTGGGACAGGGGGCTACCGAAGCTTTCTTT. Protein: CASSLGQGATEAFF.

DNA of the CDR3: TGTGCCAGCAGCCCGACAGGGAAGGAGAACACTGAAGCTTTCTTT. Encoded protein: CASSPTGKENTEAFF. The gene calls are TRBV11-3 and TRBJ1-1; 7 bases map to TRBD1. CDR1 SGHNT and CDR2 YENEEA come from the germline V gene. V lost 5 bases to trimming and J lost 1 base; unmatched junction nucleotides: 7. The CDR3 extends over 15 amino acids. Complete variable domain (other parts from reference TRBV11-3 and TRBJ1-1): EAGVVQSPRYKIIEKKQPVAFWCNPISGHNTLYWYLQNLGQGPELLIRYENEEAVDDSQLPKDRFSAERLKGVDSTLKIQPAELGDSAVYLCASSPTGKENTEAFFGQGTRLTVV.